The TCR beta chain described here comes from a study of monozygotic twins with inflammatory bowel disease. Notes on the study in general: The co-twins with IBD showed lower TCRbeta diversity (inverse Simpson) than their healthy siblings. Distinct T cell subtypes could not be told apart.

TCRdb re-called the 5' RACE reads and shows each CDR3 protein once, DNA omitted. Recorded for this sample: some 90,000 distinct CDR3 sequences. Regarding this clonotype: Its antigen is unknown.

Sequenced material: blood. The TCR was taken from a human donor with ulcerative colitis or Crohn's disease, or a healthy co-twin of an affected twin (not recorded which).

CDR3 sequence: CASSQQGANTGELFF. The rearrangement joins TRBV6-1 to TRBJ2-2; the TCRdb call, TRBD1, lacks DNA for checking. Germline V gene sequence: CDR1 MNHNS, CDR2 SASEGT. The CDR3 totals 15 residues.